Sequencing of this TCR beta chain was carried out in a study of cytomegalovirus exposure and HLA in healthy donors. Study background: In an early release, HLA-typed donors contributed some 82 million unique TCR sequences. The study, taken as a whole, reports: Analysis was carried out at a later point, and it linked a missense DCLRE1C variant to TCR beta V- and J-gene trimming. Reported performance of the classifier showed diagnosis of cytomegalovirus status with high specificity and sensitivity.

Details on this clone: Its target is not known.

V lost 6 bases and J 4 bases, leaving 12 bases between the germline ends. Germline CDR1 MGHDK, CDR2 SYGVNS. This CDR3 region has 13 residues. Both 60 Vbeta primers and 13 Jbeta primers went into the PCR. The data were produced by immunoSEQ multiplex PCR, yet TCRdb's version contains in-frame clones alone and is incomplete. The profile shows some 150,000 clones, 80% to 90% of them singletons. The source of this sequence is a woman aged 18-29 years in good health and CMV-seronegative. The chain links TRBV25-1 to TRBJ2-5; weak D call: TRBD1 (6 bases). The sequenced sample was PBMCs. CDR3 region: CASRGAARETQYF. The CDR3 DNA follows: TGTGCCAGCAGGGGGGCGGCAAGAGAGACCCAGTACTTC.